These 3 T cell receptor beta chains were sequenced from one sample in a study of chemoradiotherapy in HPV16-positive cancers (dated by TCRdb to between 2021 and 2022). Library method: the immunoSEQ multiplex PCR assay. Here the immuneACCESS table is served through TCRdb, limited to in-frame sequences with V and J called. Missing clones are a known gap in these copies; in checked studies unresolved V genes cover under half, and the rest lacks a known reason. The sample table contains some 70,000 clones; only one count was recorded for 88% of them. The biggest ten clones account for 4% to 4.5% of the sample. Sequencing was performed on blood, taken from a patient who underwent chemoradiotherapy. Receptor source: a human donor with HPV-associated anogenital cancer.

The V gene is TRBV9, the J gene TRBJ2-2, with TRBD1 as a possible D gene (5 bases). The germline V gene encodes CDR1 SGDLS and CDR2 YYNGEE. This CDR3 region has 15 residues. V was trimmed by 4 bases and J by 0 bases, leaving 10 bases between them. CDR3 DNA sequence: TGTGCCAGCAGCCTCAGACAGTCGAACACCGGGGAGCTGTTTTTT. Translated, it gives CASSLRQSNTGELFF.

V usage is TRBV20-1 and J usage is TRBJ2-5; no reliable D call. Trimming removed 1 base from V and 10 bases from J, with 10 bases in between. Per germline, CDR1 DFQATT and CDR2 SNEGSKA (reference sequence). The CDR3 spans 11 residues. This CDR3 is CSARGGSVQYF. The CDR3 DNA is TGCAGTGCTAGAGGGGGAAGCGTCCAGTACTTC.

This clone was observed a few times. V is TRBV19 and J is TRBJ1-1; D is unresolved. This CDR3 is 13 amino acids long. CDR1 is LNHDA and CDR2 is SQIVND in the germline V gene (reference sequence). V lost 5 bases and J lost 1, with 8 bases in between. CDR3 loop: CASSFMTNTEAFF. As DNA, the CDR3 is TGTGCCAGTAGTTTCATGACGAACACTGAAGCTTTCTTT.